This T cell receptor (beta chain) is from a study of T-cell memory formation after mild COVID-19. General observations from the study: Second-wave clones that peaked on day 37 lacked confirmed SARS-CoV-2 specificity. Clones that contracted clustered mainly in CM and EM if CD4+ and in EMRA if CD8+.

On this clonotype itself: Its antigen is unidentified.

TCRdb reprocessed the 5' RACE reads with MiXCR, giving one entry per CDR3 protein. The top ten hold roughly a fifth of the sample, which has under 300,000 distinct CDR3 sequences, roughly 9.4% seen once. The sequenced sample consisted of PBMCs or a T cell subset sorted from them (not recorded which). This receptor was taken from a man aged 18 to 29 who had mild COVID-19 (a few samples of this study predate the infection). Cell type and time point are not known.

CDR3 in amino acids: CASRGSPADYGYTF. For the CDR3, the DNA is TGTGCCAGTCGCGGCTCTCCAGCGGACTATGGCTACACCTTC. The chain links TRBV5-6 to TRBJ1-2; no clear D. Germline V lookup: CDR1 SGHDT, CDR2 YYEEEE. V lost 8 bases, J lost 3 bases, and 17 bases lay in between. The CDR3 loop spans 14 amino acids.